This T cell receptor beta chain was identified in a study of blood T cell repertoires in COVID-19. Study as a whole: Donors in the United States, Italy and Spain gave samples during acute or convalescent COVID-19.

V trimming: 6 bases; J trimming: 6 bases; junction bases outside the gene matches: 6. The CDR3 contains 13 residues. The germline V gene has CDR1 MNHEY and CDR2 SVGAGI. Authors' processing steps: Quantification of nucleated cells was approximated via reference gene primer amplification. Sequencing used immunoSEQ multiplex PCR; TCRdb keeps in-frame clones, though not all of them. The D gene and trimming were derived from the DNA, and the V and J assignments and clone size from that table. Of just over 300,000 clones listed, 70% to 90% are singletons. Recovered participants had two consecutive negative NP/OP PCR tests, healthcare professional clearance, or symptom resolution.

Sequenced input: PBMCs or T cells enriched from blood (not recorded which). This sequence originates from a woman in her forties who had recovered from COVID-19. This chain links TRBV6-5 with TRBJ1-1; TRBD1 matches at 8 bases. The chain's CDR3 is CASSLRGRAEAFF. For the CDR3, the DNA is TGTGCCAGCAGCCTCAGGGGGCGGGCTGAAGCTTTCTTT.